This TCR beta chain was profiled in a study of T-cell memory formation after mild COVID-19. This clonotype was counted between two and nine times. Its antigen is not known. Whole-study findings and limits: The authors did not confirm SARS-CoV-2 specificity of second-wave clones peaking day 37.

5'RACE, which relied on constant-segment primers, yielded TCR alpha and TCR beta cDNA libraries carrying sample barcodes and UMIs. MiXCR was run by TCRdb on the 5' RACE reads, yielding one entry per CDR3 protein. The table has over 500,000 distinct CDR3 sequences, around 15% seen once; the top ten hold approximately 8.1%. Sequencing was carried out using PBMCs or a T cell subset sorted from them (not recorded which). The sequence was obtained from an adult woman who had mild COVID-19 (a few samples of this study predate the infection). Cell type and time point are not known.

CDR3 in DNA: TGTGCCAGCAGGGCCGAAGGCTCCTATAATTCACCCCTCCACTTT. Residues: CASRAEGSYNSPLHF. V and J are TRBV6-6 and TRBJ1-6; D not certain. There are 15 residues in the CDR3. Trimming left V 6 bases short and J 0 bases short, with 9 bases between. The germline V gene has CDR1 MNHNY and CDR2 SVGAGI (reference sequence).